Listed here are 32 T cell receptor beta chains from one sample, sequenced in a study of T cell responses to AZD1222 COVID-19 vaccine. Profiled with immunoSEQ multiplex PCR; TCRdb holds only in-frame clones, not every one. The sample yields approximately 260,000 clones, roughly 93% seen once. The sequencing here drew on peripheral blood, taken on day 0 of AZD1222 vaccination. The source is an adult in good health.

V usage is TRBV18 and J usage is TRBJ1-1; D not certain. The CDR3 is 15 amino acids. The germline V gene has CDR1 KGHSH and CDR2 LQKENI. The V and J ends lost 6 bases and 1 base respectively, with 15 bases between them. The chain's CDR3 is CASSPPTGRNTEAFF. As DNA, the CDR3 is TGTGCCAGCTCCCCGCCAACGGGTCGGAACACTGAAGCTTTCTTT. Complete variable domain (other parts from reference TRBV18 and TRBJ1-1): NAGVMQNPRHLVRRRGQEARLRCSPMKGHSHVYWYRQLPEEGLKFMVYLQKENIIDESGMPKERFSAEFPKEGPSILRIQQVVRGDSAAYFCASSPPTGRNTEAFFGQGTRLTVV.

This chain connects TRBV21-1 to TRBJ2-1; the table's D call, TRBD1, was not checked against the DNA. TRBV21-1 is assigned pseudogene status. The CDR3 runs to 12 residues. CDR3 DNA: TGTGCCAGCAGCCCTAAGGGGGAGGAGCAGTTCTTC. Residues: CASSPKGEEQFF.

The rearrangement links TRBV5-1 to TRBJ1-5; D perhaps matches TRBD1 (5 bases). Germline CDR1 SGHRS, CDR2 YFSETQ. This CDR3 region has 15 residues. With 1 base removed from V and 1 base from J, the gap between germline ends came to 9 bases. Here the CDR3 DNA reads TGCGCCAGCAGCTTGTCAGGGTCCAGCAATCAGCCCCAGCATTTT. It translates to CASSLSGSSNQPQHF.

This chain connects TRBV25-1 to TRBJ1-3; 8 nucleotides align to TRBD1. CDR1 MGHDK and CDR2 SYGVNS come from the germline V gene. V trimming: 6 bases; J trimming: 5 bases; junction bases outside the gene matches: 6. This CDR3 has 14 residues. The CDR3 sequence is CASSRQGTRNTIYF. In nucleotides, the CDR3 is TGTGCCAGCAGCAGACAGGGGACAAGAAACACCATATATTTT.

The rearrangement joins TRBV6-5 to TRBJ2-7; 9 bases fit TRBD2. V lost 8 bases to trimming and J lost 3 bases; unmatched junction nucleotides: 8. This CDR3 spans 14 amino acids. From germline, CDR1 is MNHEY and CDR2 SVGAGI. The CDR3 loop is CASLRGSGSYEQYF. In nucleotides, the CDR3 is TGTGCCAGCCTCCGGGGTAGCGGGAGCTACGAGCAGTACTTC.

Concerning this clone: The sample carries other DNA sequences with the same CDR3. The chain is built from TRBV7-9 and TRBJ1-1; possibly TRBD1 for D (5 bases). CDR1 and CDR2 (germline): SEHNR, FQNEAQ (reference sequence). This CDR3 spans 13 amino acids. V lost 1 base, J lost 4 bases, and 7 bases lay in between. The CDR3 DNA follows: TGTGCCAGCAGCTTAGGGGGCGCCACTGAAGCTTTCTTT. Protein product: CASSLGGATEAFF.

This chain uses TRBV7-2 with TRBJ2-2; D is perhaps TRBD2 (5 bases). Germline V CDR1 and CDR2: SGHTA, FQGNSA. Trimming left V 5 bases short and J 0 bases short, with 13 bases between. There are 16 residues in the CDR3. The CDR3 DNA sequence: TGTGCCAGCAGCATAAATGGGAGAGCGAACACCGGGGAGCTGTTTTTT. It codes for CASSINGRANTGELFF.

This chain joins TRBV7-2 and TRBJ2-5; tentative D call: TRBD1 (6 bases). The CDR3 runs to 13 residues. With 8 bases removed from V and 4 bases from J, the gap between germline ends came to 14 bases. Germline loops: CDR1 SGHTA, CDR2 FQGNSA. In nucleotides, the CDR3 is TGTGCCAGCGGGATCCAGGGGACAGAGACCCAGTACTTC. Protein: CASGIQGTETQYF.

This chain uses TRBV11-2 with TRBJ2-5; D is perhaps TRBD1 (8 bases). V was shortened by 5 bases and J by 5 bases, with 15 bases between the two germline ends. Germline V gives CDR1 SGHAT, CDR2 FQNNGV. The CDR3 runs to 14 residues. The CDR3 DNA reads as TGTGCCAGCAGCGTAAACAGGGGGGGGGAGACCCAGTACTTC. Encoded protein: CASSVNRGGETQYF.

The chain combines TRBV4-3 with TRBJ1-2; 8 bases are shared with TRBD1. Germline V gene sequence: CDR1 LGHNA, CDR2 YSLEER. The V segment lost 1 base and the J segment 8 bases; nucleotides outside the gene matches: 9. The CDR3 is made up of 15 amino acids. CDR3 sequence: CASSQVSRGPRGYTF. DNA for the CDR3: TGCGCCAGCAGCCAAGTGAGCAGGGGGCCTAGGGGCTACACCTTC.

V and J are TRBV21-1 and TRBJ1-5. TRBV21-1 is reported as a pseudogene. The CDR3 is 13 residues long. CDR3 protein: CASREEGRQPQHF. As DNA, the CDR3 is TGTGCCAGCAGGGAAGAGGGGCGTCAGCCCCAGCATTTT.

This sequence joins TRBV7-2 and TRBJ2-2, with D possibly TRBD1 on 7 matching bases. Germline V gene lookup returns CDR1 SGHTA and CDR2 FQGNSA. CDR3 size: 15 residues. Between the trimmed V and J ends, which lost 6 bases and 7 bases, there was a span of 18 bases. The DNA for the CDR3 is TGTGCCAGCAGACGACAGGGAGGTGTCAGCGGGGAGCTGTTTTTT. This encodes CASRRQGGVSGELFF.

This chain connects TRBV18 to TRBJ1-3, with D uncertain. Germline CDR1 is KGHSH and CDR2 is LQKENI. V lost 0 bases and J 4 bases, leaving 10 bases between the germline ends. This CDR3 is 15 amino acids long. Here the CDR3 reads CASSPPSSRGNTIYF. CDR3 DNA sequence: TGTGCCAGCTCACCACCCTCCAGCCGAGGAAACACCATATATTTT. The full variable domain, in which reference TRBV18 and TRBJ1-3 provide the parts outside the CDR3, is NAGVMQNPRHLVRRRGQEARLRCSPMKGHSHVYWYRQLPEEGLKFMVYLQKENIIDESGMPKERFSAEFPKEGPSILRIQQVVRGDSAAYFCASSPPSSRGNTIYFGEGSWLTVV.

This clone came up once. The V call is TRBV28, the J call TRBJ1-5; TRBD1 is a possible D gene (6 bases). CDR3 length equals 15 residues. The germline gives CDR1 MDHEN, CDR2 SYDVKM. With 5 bases removed from V and 4 bases from J, the gap between germline ends came to 15 bases. The CDR3 reads CASSTPGGPNQPQHF. CDR3 DNA: TGTGCCAGCAGTACCCCGGGGGGGCCGAATCAGCCCCAGCATTTT.

The chain joins TRBV4-1 to TRBJ1-1; 8 bases fit TRBD1. The CDR3 consists of 15 residues. Germline V gives CDR1 MGHRA, CDR2 YSYEKL. The trim removed 0 bases at V and 4 bases at J, leaving 4 bases unmatched. The CDR3 here is CASSQEDRVGTEAFF. In DNA, the CDR3 is TGCGCCAGCAGCCAAGAGGACAGGGTCGGCACTGAAGCTTTCTTT.

This sequence joins TRBV28 and TRBJ1-2; TRBD1 might be the D (5 bases). The V gene's germline CDR1 is MDHEN and CDR2 SYDVKM. The CDR3 sequence is 17 residues long. With 8 bases removed from V and 0 bases from J, the gap between germline ends came to 22 bases. The CDR3 coding sequence is TGTGCCAGCGGCCTTACGGTGGGGCTGAAAGCTAACTATGGCTACACCTTC. Its translation: CASGLTVGLKANYGYTF.

V and J are TRBV13 and TRBJ1-2; no reliable D call. This CDR3 has 15 amino acids. V lost 5 bases and J lost 2, with 15 bases in between. Germline V lookup: CDR1 PRHDT, CDR2 FYEKMQ (reference sequence). Here the CDR3 reads CASSQRGRANYGYTF. The CDR3 DNA reads as TGTGCCAGCAGCCAAAGAGGGAGGGCAAACTATGGCTACACCTTC.

This chain uses TRBV28 with TRBJ1-5, with no clear D. The length of the CDR3 is 16 residues. Trimming took 4 bases from V and 1 from J, leaving 14 bases between them. Germline V gives CDR1 MDHEN, CDR2 SYDVKM. As DNA, the CDR3 is TGTGCCAGCAGTTACTCGGGCTGGCGAAGCAATCAGCCCCAGCATTTT. It yields the protein CASSYSGWRSNQPQHF.

V and J are TRBV5-1 and TRBJ1-4, with TRBD1 identical over 9 bases. From germline, CDR1 is SGHRS and CDR2 YFSETQ. V gave up 4 bases and J gave up 7 bases; unmatched junction bases: 8. This CDR3 contains 15 residues. The CDR3 DNA sequence: TGCGCCAGCAGCGCGACCGGGACAGGGTTTGAAAAACTGTTTTTT. Protein: CASSATGTGFEKLFF. Looking up the rest from reference TRBV5-1 and TRBJ1-4 gives the full variable domain: KAGVTQTPRYLIKTRGQQVTLSCSPISGHRSVSWYQQTPGQGLQFLFEYFSETQRNKGNFPGRFSGRQFSNSRSEMNVSTLELGDSALYLCASSATGTGFEKLFFGSGTQLSVL.

The chain has TRBV6-6 and TRBJ1-5; D uncertain. This CDR3 region has 11 residues. Trimming removed 4 bases from V and 9 bases from J, with 7 bases in between. In germline, CDR1 is MNHNY, CDR2 SVGAGI (reference sequence). The CDR3 DNA sequence: TGTGCCAGCAGTTCGGATGGGCCCCAGCATTTT. It encodes CASSSDGPQHF.

The chain employs TRBV11-2 and TRBJ1-6; the D is unclear. Trimming cost V 0 bases and J 7 bases, with 7 bases left between them. Germline V CDR1 and CDR2: SGHAT, FQNNGV. The CDR3 totals 14 residues. In nucleotides, the CDR3 is TGTGCCAGCAGCTTAGATCACGTAAATTCACCCCTCCACTTT. Translating it yields CASSLDHVNSPLHF.

The chain joins TRBV9 to TRBJ1-1; no definite D call. Deletions cut 3 bases from V and 3 bases from J, with 9 bases between. This CDR3 spans 13 amino acids. From germline, CDR1 is SGDLS and CDR2 YYNGEE. CDR3 in amino acids: CASSGPGDTEAFF. CDR3 bases: TGTGCCAGCAGCGGGCCCGGGGACACTGAAGCTTTCTTT.

A remark on this clone: The germline gene is not matched at one end of the junction; a read error may be the cause. This sequence joins TRBV4-1 and TRBJ2-3; 12 bases match TRBD2. The germline gives CDR1 MGHRA, CDR2 YSYEKL. The CDR3 extends over 20 amino acids. The CDR3 bases are TGCGCCGGCAGCCGCCTCCTAGCGGGAGGGCCAAGGGTACGGACAGATACGCAGTATTTT. Translating gives CAGSRLLAGGPRVRTDTQYF.

The chain has TRBV27 and TRBJ1-5; tentatively, D is TRBD1 (5 bases). Germline V gene data show CDR1 as MNHEY and CDR2 as SMNVEV (reference sequence). The germline V and J ends were trimmed by 6 bases and 4 bases, with 10 bases remaining between them. This CDR3 spans 13 amino acids. This CDR3 is CASSPGGNQPQHF. The CDR3 DNA reads TGTGCCAGCAGCCCGGGGGGTAATCAGCCCCAGCATTTT.

The chain combines TRBV5-1 with TRBJ1-2, with D perhaps TRBD1 (5 bases). The V end lost 0 bases, the J end lost 0 bases, and 9 bases lay between the germline ends. CDR1 is SGHRS, CDR2 YFSETQ, per germline. This CDR3 spans 15 amino acids. CDR3 in DNA: TGCGCCAGCAGCTTGGGGGGGACGGCTAACTATGGCTACACCTTC. Its translation: CASSLGGTANYGYTF.

The genes are TRBV4-1 and TRBJ1-4, with D perhaps TRBD1 (5 bases). Germline V gene data show CDR1 as MGHRA and CDR2 as YSYEKL. This CDR3 contains 15 residues. V was cut by 1 base and J by 1 base, with 7 bases left in between. The CDR3 is CASSQGGVTNEKLFF. The CDR3 DNA reads as TGCGCCAGCAGCCAAGGGGGGGTAACTAATGAAAAACTGTTTTTT.

The genes are TRBV24-1 and TRBJ1-2, with TRBD1 as a possible D gene (5 bases). CDR1 and CDR2 (germline): KGHDR, SFDVKD. Trimming cost V 4 bases and J 4 bases, with 12 bases left between them. This CDR3 region has 14 residues. This CDR3 reads CATSDPAGTYGYTF. For the CDR3, the DNA is TGTGCCACCAGTGACCCAGCAGGGACCTATGGCTACACCTTC.

This rearrangement joins TRBV4-1 to TRBJ1-3; no clear D gene. CDR1 and CDR2 (germline): MGHRA, YSYEKL. Trimming left V 6 bases short and J 0 bases short, with 21 bases between. The CDR3 runs to 18 residues. The CDR3 loop is CASSPSPSPSDSGNTIYF. CDR3 bases: TGCGCCAGCAGTCCGTCCCCGTCGCCGTCGGACTCTGGAAACACCATATATTTT.

The chain recombines TRBV6-5 with TRBJ1-1, with D unclear. There are 13 residues in the CDR3. Germline-derived CDR1 and CDR2 are MNHEY and SVGAGI. Trimming left V 8 bases short and J 0 bases short, with 10 bases between. The CDR3 is CASRKVVNTEAFF. CDR3 in DNA: TGTGCCAGCCGAAAGGTGGTGAACACTGAAGCTTTCTTT.

The chain joins TRBV29-1 to TRBJ2-7; perhaps TRBD2 as D (5 bases). CDR3 size: 12 residues. The germline V gene encodes CDR1 SQVTM and CDR2 ANQGSEA. Deletions cut 6 bases from V and 5 bases from J, with 14 bases between. The CDR3 here is CSVAERVHEQYF. Written as DNA, the CDR3 is TGCAGCGTGGCTGAGAGGGTCCACGAGCAGTACTTC.

The rearrangement uses TRBV28 and TRBJ2-7; no definite D call. Germline V lookup: CDR1 MDHEN, CDR2 SYDVKM. V shed 8 bases and J shed 2 bases, with 13 bases lying between them. This CDR3 region has 13 residues. Written as DNA, the CDR3 is TGTGCCAGCGCAAGACGGCGAACCTACGAGCAGTACTTC. Protein product: CASARRRTYEQYF.

The CDR3 DNA is TGTGCCAGTAGTAGGGACACTCAAGAGACCCAGTACTTC. The encoded protein is CASSRDTQETQYF. The V and J genes are TRBV19 and TRBJ2-5; a weak D match, TRBD1 (6 bases). This CDR3 has 13 residues. Trimming cost V 4 bases and J 2 bases, with 8 bases left between them. Germline assignment: CDR1 LNHDA and CDR2 SQIVND (reference sequence).